The source of this T cell receptor beta chain is a study of T cell responses to AZD1222 COVID-19 vaccine. Profiling relied on immunoSEQ multiplex PCR, and the TCRdb table lists in-frame clones only, not all of them. The sample carries tens of thousands of clones, 89% recorded once. Germline V CDR1 and CDR2: ENHRY, SYGVKD. The CDR3 is made up of 15 amino acids. Worth noting for this clone: The junction does not match germline at one end; this may be a read error.

The chain joins TRBV10-3 to TRBJ2-7; the match to TRBD2 covers 8 bases. This material consisted of peripheral blood, taken on day 0 of AZD1222 vaccination. The sequence was collected from an adult in good health. The CDR3 region has the DNA TGTGCCATCTGTGACGGCGGGGGGATCCCCTACGAGCAGTACTTC. Protein: CAICDGGGIPYEQYF.